This paragraph covers one TCR beta chain sequence. The antigen it binds to is not known. Per-base qualities were not stored, and no clone one base away is much larger. Inclusive of the bounding cysteine and phenylalanine, the CDR3 is 15 residues long. Only the CDR3 portion is preserved as DNA: 45 bases, with reading frame beginning at the first base. From V the trimming removes 5 bases and from J it removes 6 bases, while the gene matches leave 12 bases of the junction unaccounted for. CDR1 is given as SEHNR and CDR2 as FQNEAQ, both from the germline V gene (reference sequence). The High Capacity cDNA Reverse Transcription Kit was used to reverse transcribe all of the isolated RNA, meaning that expressed TCRB transcripts were what got sequenced. Naive, central memory and regulatory T cell samples underwent deep immunoSEQ sequencing, averaging about 3.57 million total reads per sample. Sorted cells were lysed in RLT buffer, and RNA was extracted using DNase-treated RNeasy Micro or Mini kits according to cell number. To prevent cross-contamination, every cell subset was processed on its own, while patient and healthy donor samples were processed together. TCRB sequences were amplified from cDNA with the immunoSEQ multiplex PCR, producing 87-bp fragments spanning the CDR3 region. Sequencing of the amplicons was done on the Illumina HiSeq platform. As for the original processing: PCR bias was computationally corrected using synthetic template baselines, reads within Hamming distance 2 were collapsed, and singletons that could not be merged were discarded. By aligning reads against IMGT, V, D and J genes, CDR3 length, and insertions or deletions at six rearrangement sites were assigned. Within each subset, clonotype counts were normalized to sorted cell number, after which true diversity and Gini coefficients were computed with the tcR R package. Repertoire sharing was quantified using the overlap coefficient calculated on TCRB nucleotide sequences. Held by TCRdb, this immuneACCESS table contains in-frame sequences only and omits some clones. Under half of the omission traces to an unresolved V gene where checked; the cause of the rest is unknown. That table furnishes V, J and clone size, whereas the DNA furnished D and trimming. This sample comprises around 58,000 clones, approximately 59% of them detected only once. Of the sample, roughly 2% is held by the ten largest clones.

The sample is drawn from a study of beta chain features in type 1 diabetes listed by TCRdb under 2018. With respect to the entire study: No differences in mean age, gender distribution, total cell number or subset yield were found between patients and healthy donors. A total of about 100,000,000 sorted cells were examined across all samples, and RNA yield correlated strongly with the number of cells per subset. The study compared TCRB repertoires of sorted circulating CD4+ T cell subsets between recently diagnosed type 1 diabetes patients and matched healthy donors. Regulatory and stem cell-like memory subsets were obtained from only 8 patients and roughly 8 healthy donors, while naive and central memory subsets were obtained from all 30 or so donors. Summary of the overall study and its limitations: In all four CD4+ subsets, TCRB CDR3 length was moderately but significantly shorter in type 1 diabetes patients. Naive, central memory and regulatory TCRB repertoires appeared more similar among patients than among healthy donors. Because small numbers of individuals were included in the HLA sub-analyses, any influence of HLA type on TCRB rearrangement was left unresolved. Because cDNA was sequenced instead of genomic DNA, activated cells with high expression could be over-represented, although the groups did not differ in activation or CD3 levels. PCR might favor shorter templates, but patient and control samples were amplified and corrected together, so any skew would affect both groups equally. Patients with type 1 diabetes made fewer insertions and deleted more nucleotides at VDJ recombination sites, implying thymic rearrangement abnormalities.

Each donor gave one peripheral blood draw, averaging roughly 100 mL, which was collected into heparinised tubes. A BD FACSAria II and a panel including CD45RO, CCR7, CD25, CD127, CD95 and CD27 were used to sort naive, central memory, regulatory and stem cell-like memory CD4+ T cells. All sorted populations exceeded 95% purity. PBMCs were isolated right away by Lymphoprep density gradient centrifugation and were stained directly, without culture. To minimize batch effects, samples were stained and sorted in pairs, one healthy donor with one patient per experiment. The chain employs TRBV7-9 and TRBJ1-1; TRBD1 aligns with 7 central bases. This receptor was identified in a young woman in good health. Sequenced input: Tregs from blood. The meaning of the sample's cell subset or site label: regulatory CD4+ T cells. The DNA reads as follows: TGTGCCAGCAGCATCACGACAGGGAGGACTCCTGAAGCTTTCTTT. Its coded protein is CASSITTGRTPEAFF. When the CDR3 is completed using the reference TRBV7-9 and TRBJ1-1 genes on either side, the full variable domain is DTGVSQNPRHKITKRGQNVTFRCDPISEHNRLYWYRQTLGQGPEFLTYFQNEAQLEKSRLLSDRFSAERPKGSFSTLEIQRTEQGDSAMYLCASSITTGRTPEAFFGQGTRLTVV.